This passage covers 22 T cell receptor beta chains from one sample sequenced in a study of cytomegalovirus exposure and HLA in healthy donors (dated by TCRdb to 2017 to 2019). The protocol used for the library was the immunoSEQ multiplex PCR assay. This is the immuneACCESS table as TCRdb keeps it, with only in-frame sequences that have V and J called. A part of the clones is gone; compared with another copy, unresolved V genes explain less than half, and the rest is unexplained. This sample holds more than 250,000 clones; about nine tenths were observed only once. Under 0.85% of the sample is taken by the ten largest. Sequenced sample: PBMCs. Source of these receptors: a woman aged 18-35 years in good health and CMV-seronegative.

The J gene is TRBJ2-7, the V gene TRBV28; D may be TRBD2 (6 bases). Germline V gives CDR1 MDHEN, CDR2 SYDVKM. The CDR3 length is 13 residues. V was pared by 4 bases and J by 6 bases, with 13 bases between. The CDR3 bases are TGTGCCAGCAGTTCGGGAGTAAGGGCCGAGCAGTACTTC. Its protein product is CASSSGVRAEQYF. The full variable domain, its missing parts supplied by reference TRBV28 and TRBJ2-7, is DVKVTQSSRYLVKRTGEKVFLECVQDMDHENMFWYRQDPGLGLRLIYFSYDVKMKEKGDIPEGYSVSREKKERFSLILESASTNQTSMYLCASSSGVRAEQYFGPGTRLTVT.

This chain joins TRBV27 and TRBJ2-7, with TRBD2 matching over 11 bases. Germline V gene lookup returns CDR1 MNHEY and CDR2 SMNVEV (reference sequence). J was trimmed by 2 bases and V by 2 bases; bases with no gene match: 2. The CDR3 totals 15 residues. CDR3 sequence: CASSLVAGGPYEQYF. Written as DNA, the CDR3 is TGTGCCAGCAGTTTAGTAGCGGGAGGGCCCTACGAGCAGTACTTC.

The chain is built from TRBV6-5 and TRBJ2-7; TRBD1 matches at 8 bases. CDR3 length: 14 residues. The germline V gene has CDR1 MNHEY and CDR2 SVGAGI. The V gene end was trimmed by 4 bases and the J gene end by 5 bases; junction bases not matched to a gene: 7. For the CDR3, the DNA is TGTGCCAGCAGTTTAACAGGGGGTAGAAACGAGCAGTACTTC. Its protein is CASSLTGGRNEQYF.

V usage is TRBV18 and J usage is TRBJ2-7; 7 bases fit TRBD1. Germline CDR1 KGHSH, CDR2 LQKENI. V trimming: 3 bases; J trimming: 2 bases; junction bases outside the gene matches: 7. The CDR3 has 15 amino acids. The chain's CDR3 is CASSPPGQLAYEQYF. The CDR3 coding sequence is TGTGCCAGCTCACCGCCGGGACAGCTCGCCTACGAGCAGTACTTC.

This CDR3 reads CASSLRGLSGANVLTF. In DNA form, the CDR3 reads TGTGCCAGCAGCTTGCGGGGACTCTCTGGGGCCAACGTCCTGACTTTC. The chain has TRBV5-4 and TRBJ2-6; a weak D match, TRBD2 (6 bases). The CDR3 sequence is 16 residues long. The V gene lost 1 base and the J gene lost 0 bases, with 8 bases spanning the gap. CDR1 and CDR2 from the germline V gene are SGHNT and YYREEE (reference sequence). The full variable domain, rest sourced from reference TRBV5-4 and TRBJ2-6, is ETGVTQSPTHLIKTRGQQVTLRCSSQSGHNTVSWYQQALGQGPQFIFQYYREEENGRGNFPPRFSGLQFPNYSSELNVNALELDDSALYLCASSLRGLSGANVLTFGAGSRLTVL.

The chain joins TRBV4-1 to TRBJ2-7; D is undetermined. Trimming took 3 bases from V and 1 from J, leaving 4 bases between them. Germline assignment: CDR1 MGHRA and CDR2 YSYEKL. CDR3 size: 12 residues. DNA of the CDR3: TGCGCCAGCAGCCACTTGTCCTACGAGCAGTACTTC. It codes for CASSHLSYEQYF.

The rearrangement uses TRBV28 and TRBJ1-2, with a tentative D call TRBD1 (5 bases). This CDR3 comprises 14 residues. The V gene's germline CDR1 is MDHEN and CDR2 SYDVKM. V lost 4 bases, J lost 3 bases, and 12 bases lay in between. The CDR3 here is CASSSQDTYYGYTF. In nucleotides, the CDR3 is TGTGCCAGCAGTTCCCAGGACACCTACTATGGCTACACCTTC.

This clone was counted a few times. The chain employs TRBV30 and TRBJ1-1, with a tentative D call TRBD1 (5 bases). Germline lookup yields CDR1 GTSNPN and CDR2 SVGIG (reference sequence). V lost 3 bases, J lost 9 bases, and 14 bases lay in between. This CDR3 is 12 amino acids long. The DNA of the CDR3 is TGTGCCTGGAGGCCCTCACAGGCGAAAGCTTTCTTT. It translates to CAWRPSQAKAFF.

The chain combines TRBV6-6 with TRBJ2-1; D gene ambiguous. Per the germline V gene, CDR1 is MNHNY and CDR2 is SVGAGI (reference sequence). The V gene lost 5 bases and the J gene lost 4 bases, with 3 bases spanning the gap. CDR3 size: 11 residues. The CDR3 bases are TGTGCCAGCAGTCCGTACAATGAGCAGTTCTTC. Its translation: CASSPYNEQFF.

This sequence joins TRBV9 and TRBJ2-7; 7 bases agree with TRBD2. J was trimmed by 1 base and V by 2 bases; bases with no gene match: 6. CDR3 size: 15 residues. The germline gives CDR1 SGDLS, CDR2 YYNGEE. This CDR3 is CASSVSASGSYEQYF. The CDR3 region has the DNA TGTGCCAGCAGCGTTTCCGCTAGCGGATCCTACGAGCAGTACTTC.

This clone was seen at least ten times. The rearrangement joins TRBV28 to TRBJ2-7; D may be TRBD1 (6 bases). Germline lookup yields CDR1 MDHEN and CDR2 SYDVKM. Deletions cut 6 bases from V and 2 bases from J, with 23 bases between. This CDR3 region has 17 residues. The CDR3 sequence: CASSPRYYRDRTYEQYF. CDR3 in DNA: TGTGCCAGCAGCCCTCGATACTACAGGGACCGAACCTACGAGCAGTACTTC.

The chain uses TRBV4-3 and TRBJ1-2; D is possibly TRBD1 (5 bases). V lost 0 bases to trimming and J lost 3 bases, with 8 bases between them. CDR1 LGHNA and CDR2 YSLEER come from the germline V gene. The CDR3 is 14 amino acids. The chain's CDR3 is CASSQEAGHYGYTF. CDR3 DNA: TGCGCCAGCAGCCAAGAAGCAGGGCACTATGGCTACACCTTC.

This chain uses TRBV11-3 with TRBJ2-3, with 12 bases aligning to TRBD2. Germline CDR1 is SGHNT and CDR2 is YENEEA. With 5 bases clipped from V and 2 bases from J, the junction kept 5 bases outside the gene matches. The CDR3 length is 16 residues. CDR3 nucleotides: TGTGCCAGCAGCAGGGGGACTAGCGGGTTCACAGATACGCAGTATTTT. It codes for CASSRGTSGFTDTQYF.

This clone was seen a single time. The genes are TRBV9 and TRBJ1-1; tentatively, D is TRBD1 (6 bases). CDR3 length: 15 residues. Trimming pared 3 bases from V and 0 bases from J, leaving 12 bases between. Germline V gene data show CDR1 as SGDLS and CDR2 as YYNGEE. Written as DNA, the CDR3 is TGTGCCAGCAGCGCCTTCAGGGGACTGAACACTGAAGCTTTCTTT. Translated, it gives CASSAFRGLNTEAFF. The full variable domain, in which reference TRBV9 and TRBJ1-1 provide the parts outside the CDR3, is DSGVTQTPKHLITATGQRVTLRCSPRSGDLSVYWYQQSLDQGLQFLIQYYNGEERAKGNILERFSAQQFPDLHSELNLSSLELGDSALYFCASSAFRGLNTEAFFGQGTRLTVV.

The chain has TRBV4-3 and TRBJ2-7; the match to TRBD2 covers 11 bases. The germline gives CDR1 LGHNA, CDR2 YSLEER. The CDR3 runs to 14 residues. After removal of 2 bases from V and 3 bases from J, the junction contained 0 bases not matched to a gene. The CDR3 loop reads CASSQLAGGYEQYF. Here the CDR3 DNA reads TGCGCCAGCAGCCAACTAGCGGGAGGCTACGAGCAGTACTTC.

This clone has just a few counts. The rearrangement links TRBV6-1 to TRBJ2-7, with D perhaps matching TRBD1 (6 bases). V gave up 9 bases and J gave up 4 bases, with 16 bases separating them. CDR1 and CDR2 (germline): MNHNS, SASEGT. The CDR3 consists of 13 residues. CDR3 region: CASSETGLYEQYF. DNA of the CDR3: TGTGCCAGTTCAGAGACAGGACTGTACGAGCAGTACTTC.

V gene TRBV19 combines with J gene TRBJ2-3; 9 nucleotides match TRBD2. Germline V gene data show CDR1 as LNHDA and CDR2 as SQIVND (reference sequence). The junction had 2 bases not matched to a gene; V was cut back by 5 bases and J by 2 bases. The CDR3 length is 14 residues. CDR3 in amino acids: CASSSSGITDTQYF. Written as DNA, the CDR3 is TGTGCCAGTAGTTCTAGCGGGATCACAGATACGCAGTATTTT. The entire variable domain, with the rest obtained from reference TRBV19 and TRBJ2-3, is as follows: DGGITQSPKYLFRKEGQNVTLSCEQNLNHDAMYWYRQDPGQGLRLIYYSQIVNDFQKGDIAEGYSVSREKKESFPLTVTSAQKNPTAFYLCASSSSGITDTQYFGPGTRLTVL.

The V gene is TRBV27, the J gene TRBJ2-7, with a possible D match to TRBD2 (5 bases). V lost 6 bases to trimming and J lost 2 bases, with 14 bases between them. Germline CDR1 reads MNHEY; CDR2 reads SMNVEV (reference sequence). The length of the CDR3 is 14 residues. The CDR3 nucleotides are TGTGCCAGCAGCAAAGGTAGCGATCCCTACGAGCAGTACTTC. Its protein product is CASSKGSDPYEQYF.

This clone has only a few counts. As DNA, the CDR3 is TGTGCCAGCAGTTTCAGCGGGGGAGGGCCCCAGCATTTT. Protein sequence: CASSFSGGGPQHF. J is TRBJ1-5 and V is TRBV27; tentatively, D is TRBD1 (5 bases). CDR3 length equals 13 residues. Trimming left V 3 bases short and J 9 bases short, with 12 bases between. CDR1 and CDR2 from the germline V gene are MNHEY and SMNVEV (reference sequence).

Only one count was recorded for this clone. V usage is TRBV28 and J usage is TRBJ2-5; D unresolved. The CDR3 is made up of 14 amino acids. Germline V CDR1 and CDR2: MDHEN, SYDVKM. Trimming removed 5 bases from V and 1 base from J, with 11 bases in between. CDR3 in amino acids: CASSEAIVQETQYF. The CDR3 bases are TGTGCCAGCAGTGAGGCTATCGTCCAAGAGACCCAGTACTTC. The full variable domain, in which reference TRBV28 and TRBJ2-5 provide the parts outside the CDR3, is DVKVTQSSRYLVKRTGEKVFLECVQDMDHENMFWYRQDPGLGLRLIYFSYDVKMKEKGDIPEGYSVSREKKERFSLILESASTNQTSMYLCASSEAIVQETQYFGPGTRLLVL.

The chain is built from TRBV5-5 and TRBJ2-7; 14 bases fit TRBD2. The CDR3 contains 18 residues. The V segment lost 0 bases and the J segment 2 bases; nucleotides outside the gene matches: 7. CDR1 is SGHKS, CDR2 YYEKEE, per germline (reference sequence). The CDR3 nucleotides read TGTGCCAGCAGCTTGGGACTAGCGGGAGGGAGTTTCACCTACGAGCAGTACTTC. Protein: CASSLGLAGGSFTYEQYF.

This clone was detected only once. The chain employs TRBV4-1 and TRBJ1-5; D perhaps matches TRBD1 (6 bases). The CDR3 is 17 residues long. Per germline, CDR1 MGHRA and CDR2 YSYEKL. Trimming cost V 4 bases and J 3 bases, with 19 bases left between them. The CDR3 DNA reads as TGCGCCAGCAGCCCCACAGACGGGGGGGGCTTCAATCAGCCCCAGCATTTT. It yields the protein CASSPTDGGGFNQPQHF.